This entry lists 19 T cell receptor beta chains sequenced from one sample in a study of identical twins. One entry per CDR3 protein, called by TCRdb with MiXCR from the 5' RACE reads. The sample gives fewer than 500,000 distinct CDR3 sequences, roughly an eighth of which show up once; approximately 0.98% is in the top ten. These same records also appear under a second study, on yellow fever vaccine responses in identical twins.

The sample taken for sequencing was CD4+ T cells sorted from blood. The origin of the receptors is a woman aged 18-29 years in good health.

The chain links TRBV20-1 to TRBJ2-5; D gene ambiguous. Trimming left V 1 base short and J 1 base short, with 10 bases between. Germline CDR1 and CDR2: DFQATT and SNEGSKA (reference sequence). The CDR3 length is 14 residues. The DNA of the CDR3 is TGCAGTGCTAGAGTCACAGTACCCCAAGAGACCCAGTACTTC. It specifies CSARVTVPQETQYF.

This clonotype has just a few counts. This chain joins TRBV7-9 and TRBJ1-1; D is undetermined. V was shortened by 2 bases and J by 1 base, with 11 bases between the two germline ends. The V gene's germline CDR1 is SEHNR and CDR2 FQNEAQ (reference sequence). The CDR3 sequence is 15 residues long. DNA for the CDR3: TGTGCCAGCAGCTTATTCCCTCAAGGGAACACTGAAGCTTTCTTT. Amino acids: CASSLFPQGNTEAFF.

The chain is built from TRBV5-6 and TRBJ2-7; 7 positions match TRBD1. The CDR3 sequence is 13 residues long. The ends lost 3 bases at V and 5 bases at J; junction bases unmatched: 5. Looked up from germline, CDR1 is SGHDT and CDR2 is YYEEEE. Written as DNA, the CDR3 is TGTGCCAGCAGCTCCACAGGGGTCGACGAGCAGTACTTC. Protein: CASSSTGVDEQYF.

The chain links TRBV20-1 to TRBJ1-2; D remains ambiguous. Germline V gene data show CDR1 as DFQATT and CDR2 as SNEGSKA (reference sequence). The CDR3 sequence is 13 residues long. V lost 5 bases and J lost 3, with 13 bases in between. The CDR3 loop reads CSAGNRAYYGYTF. For the CDR3, the DNA is TGCAGTGCTGGCAACCGGGCCTACTATGGCTACACCTTC.

J is TRBJ2-1 and V is TRBV6-2 or TRBV6-3; D is possibly TRBD1 (5 bases). Germline V gives CDR1 MNHEY, CDR2 SVGEGT. The length of the CDR3 is 12 residues. V dropped 6 bases and J dropped 15 bases, with 18 bases sitting between them. CDR3 coding DNA: TGTGCCAGCAGGAACGCCCTGGGGCTTCTGTTCTTC. It yields the protein CASRNALGLLFF.

V gene TRBV5-5 combines with J gene TRBJ1-4; D remains unclear. This CDR3 has 14 residues. V was trimmed by 0 bases and J by 4 bases, leaving 7 bases between them. Germline V CDR1 and CDR2: SGHKS, YYEKEE (reference sequence). The CDR3: CASSLGLLNEKLFF. Here the CDR3 DNA reads TGTGCCAGCAGCTTGGGGCTGCTTAATGAAAAACTGTTTTTT.

This clonotype was counted a few times. V is TRBV23-1 and J is TRBJ2-3; perhaps TRBD2 as D (6 bases). TRBV23-1 is designated an ORF whose function remains uncertain. Deletions cut 5 bases from V and 0 bases from J, with 9 bases between. This CDR3 comprises 14 residues. CDR3 coding DNA: TGCGCCAGCAGTGGCGGGACTAGCACAGATACGCAGTATTTT. Its translation is CASSGGTSTDTQYF.

This clonotype has more than one count but fewer than ten. The chain employs TRBV6-2 or TRBV6-3 and TRBJ2-1, with TRBD2 identical over 8 bases. V dropped 7 bases and J dropped 5; count of bases not matched to a gene: 13. This CDR3 is built from 16 residues. CDR1 MNHEY and CDR2 SVGEGT come from the germline V gene. CDR3 bases: TGTGCCAGCAACCGAATAACGGGGGGGCTTAACAATGAGCAGTTCTTC. Translated: CASNRITGGLNNEQFF.

This clonotype was seen repeatedly, ten times or more. This sequence joins TRBV12-3 or TRBV12-4 and TRBJ2-1; 7 bases are shared with TRBD2. The CDR3 is made up of 12 amino acids. The J segment lost 13 bases and the V segment lost 3 bases, leaving 6 bases of the junction unmatched. CDR3 in amino acids: CASSLTSTGQFF. The CDR3 coding sequence is TGTGCCAGCAGTTTGACTAGCACGGGACAGTTCTTC.

This chain connects TRBV24-1 to TRBJ2-1; TRBD1 aligns across 9 bases. Germline V CDR1 and CDR2: KGHDR, SFDVKD. After removal of 4 bases from V and 9 bases from J, the junction contained 6 bases not matched to a gene. The CDR3 consists of 14 residues. The CDR3 is CATSEGQGRLEQFF. CDR3 bases: TGTGCCACCAGTGAGGGACAGGGCAGGCTTGAGCAGTTCTTC.

This clonotype was picked up a small number of times. The gene calls are TRBV29-1 and TRBJ2-7; D is unresolved. The CDR3 totals 11 residues. Trimming took off 5 bases at V and 0 bases at J, with 5 bases between the two ends. The V gene's germline CDR1 is SQVTM and CDR2 ANQGSEA. The CDR3 DNA reads as TGCAGCGTTATATACTCCTACGAGCAGTACTTC. Its translation: CSVIYSYEQYF.

This clonotype has just a few counts. This chain joins TRBV12-3 or TRBV12-4 and TRBJ2-2; tentatively, D is TRBD1 (6 bases). The CDR3 is 12 amino acids. V gave up 3 bases and J gave up 12 bases, with 11 bases separating them. CDR3 DNA sequence: TGTGCCAGCAGTTTTCGTGGGGGCAAGCTGTTTTTT. Protein sequence: CASSFRGGKLFF.

This clonotype occurred many times. The gene calls are TRBV9 and TRBJ2-1; D is possibly TRBD1 (5 bases). Per germline, CDR1 SGDLS and CDR2 YYNGEE. Trimming stripped 4 bases from V and 8 bases from J, with 10 bases between. The CDR3 spans 12 residues. The CDR3 DNA is TGTGCCAGCAGCCCTGGACAATATGAGCAGTTCTTC. Its translation is CASSPGQYEQFF.

On this clonotype: The CDR3 carries no conserved terminal phenylalanine or tryptophan, so it likely arises from a read error. The V gene is TRBV7-7, the J gene TRBJ2-3; 8 positions match TRBD1. Germline V gene lookup returns CDR1 SSHAT and CDR2 FNYEAQ (reference sequence). The CDR3 contains 16 residues. DNA for the CDR3: TGTGCTAGCAGCTCCTACCGACAGGGGCCCACAGATACGCAGTATTTA. Encoded protein: CASSSYRQGPTDTQYL.

This rearrangement joins TRBV4-2 to TRBJ2-7; the D gene is possibly TRBD2 (7 bases). From germline, CDR1 is LGHNA and CDR2 YNFKEQ. The length of the CDR3 is 14 residues. Trimming shortened V by 2 bases and J by 6 bases, and 14 bases separated the two germline ends. The chain's CDR3 is CASSQQGTTPEQYF. The CDR3 DNA follows: TGTGCCAGCAGCCAACAGGGGACTACCCCCGAGCAGTACTTC.

This clonotype has just a few counts. The V call is TRBV20-1, the J call TRBJ2-4; D gene unclear. The CDR3 extends over 14 amino acids. Trimming cost V 2 bases and J 0 bases, with 8 bases left between them. Per germline, CDR1 DFQATT and CDR2 SNEGSKA (reference sequence). The CDR3 DNA follows: TGCAGTGCTAGACTTTCCTTAGCCAAAAACATTCAGTACTTC. It encodes CSARLSLAKNIQYF.

The chain links TRBV15 to TRBJ2-7; perhaps TRBD2 as D (5 bases). Per germline, CDR1 LNHNV and CDR2 YYDKDF (reference sequence). Trimming shortened V by 5 bases and J by 9 bases, and 11 bases separated the two germline ends. This CDR3 comprises 11 residues. CDR3: CATSGPEGQYF. In DNA form, the CDR3 reads TGTGCCACCAGCGGCCCCGAGGGGCAGTACTTC.

This clonotype was observed many times. The chain links TRBV5-5 to TRBJ1-4; D remains unclear. Germline CDR1 is SGHKS and CDR2 is YYEKEE (reference sequence). The CDR3 loop spans 18 amino acids. V was cut by 0 bases and J by 7 bases, with 22 bases left in between. DNA of the CDR3: TGTGCCAGCAGCTTGGAGAGGAAGAGCTCTGCGTCTGGTGAAAAACTGTTTTTT. Encoded protein: CASSLERKSSASGEKLFF.

This clonotype was counted a few times. The chain carries TRBV10-3 and TRBJ1-6, with D possibly being TRBD1 (5 bases). This CDR3 region has 14 residues. Germline CDR1 and CDR2: ENHRY and SYGVKD. Trimming removed 10 bases from V and 7 bases from J, with 17 bases in between. DNA of the CDR3: TGTGCCAGAGGTGCGGGGCAGACGAATTCACCCCTCCACTTT. Translating it yields CARGAGQTNSPLHF.